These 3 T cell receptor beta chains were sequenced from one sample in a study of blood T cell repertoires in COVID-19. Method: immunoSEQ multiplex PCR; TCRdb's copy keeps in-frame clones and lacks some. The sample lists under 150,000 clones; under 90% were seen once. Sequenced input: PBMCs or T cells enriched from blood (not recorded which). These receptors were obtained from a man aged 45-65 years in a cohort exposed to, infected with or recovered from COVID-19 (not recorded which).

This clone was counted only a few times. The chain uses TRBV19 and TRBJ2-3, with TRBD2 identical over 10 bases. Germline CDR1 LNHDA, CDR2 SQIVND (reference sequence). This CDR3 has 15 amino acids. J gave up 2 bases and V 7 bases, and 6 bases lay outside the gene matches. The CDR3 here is CASMGLAGVTDTQYF. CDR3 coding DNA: TGTGCCAGTATGGGTCTAGCGGGAGTCACAGATACGCAGTATTTT.

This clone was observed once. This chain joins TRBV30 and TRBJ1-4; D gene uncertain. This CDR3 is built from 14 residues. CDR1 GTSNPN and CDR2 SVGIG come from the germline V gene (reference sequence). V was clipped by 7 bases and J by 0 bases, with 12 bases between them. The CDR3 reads CAFSIQATNEKLFF. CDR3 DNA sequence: TGTGCCTTCTCGATACAAGCAACTAATGAAAAACTGTTTTTT.

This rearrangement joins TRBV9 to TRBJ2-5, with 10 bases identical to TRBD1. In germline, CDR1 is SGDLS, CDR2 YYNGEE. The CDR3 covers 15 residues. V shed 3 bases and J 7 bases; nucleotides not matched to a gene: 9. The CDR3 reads CASSGPGQGIWTQYF. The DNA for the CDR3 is TGTGCCAGCAGCGGCCCGGGACAGGGGATTTGGACCCAGTACTTC.